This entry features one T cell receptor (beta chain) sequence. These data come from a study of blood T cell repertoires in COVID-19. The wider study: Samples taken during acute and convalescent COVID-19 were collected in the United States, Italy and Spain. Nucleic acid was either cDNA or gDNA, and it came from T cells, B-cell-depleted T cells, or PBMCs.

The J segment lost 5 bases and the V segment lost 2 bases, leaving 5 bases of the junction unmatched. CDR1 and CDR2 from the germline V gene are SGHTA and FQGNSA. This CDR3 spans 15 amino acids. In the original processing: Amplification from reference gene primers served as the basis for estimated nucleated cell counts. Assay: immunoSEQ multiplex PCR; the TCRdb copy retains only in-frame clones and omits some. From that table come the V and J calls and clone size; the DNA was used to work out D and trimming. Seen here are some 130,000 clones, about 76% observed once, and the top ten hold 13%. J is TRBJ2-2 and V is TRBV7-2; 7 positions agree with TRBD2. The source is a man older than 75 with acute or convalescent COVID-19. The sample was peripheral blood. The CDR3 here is CASSLLLAATGELFF. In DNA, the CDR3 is TGTGCCAGCAGCTTACTCCTAGCGGCGACCGGGGAGCTGTTTTTT.